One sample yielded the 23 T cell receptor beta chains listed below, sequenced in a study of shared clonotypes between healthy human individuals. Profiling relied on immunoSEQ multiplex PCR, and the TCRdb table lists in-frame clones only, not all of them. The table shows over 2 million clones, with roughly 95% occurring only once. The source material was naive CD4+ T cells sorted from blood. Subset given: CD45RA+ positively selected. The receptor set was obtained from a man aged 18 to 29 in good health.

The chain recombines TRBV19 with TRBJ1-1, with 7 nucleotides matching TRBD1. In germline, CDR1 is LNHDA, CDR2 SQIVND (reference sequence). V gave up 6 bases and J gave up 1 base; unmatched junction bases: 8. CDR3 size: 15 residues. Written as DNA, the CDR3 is TGTGCCAGTAGGCTTCGGGGACAGTCGAACACTGAAGCTTTCTTT. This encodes CASRLRGQSNTEAFF.

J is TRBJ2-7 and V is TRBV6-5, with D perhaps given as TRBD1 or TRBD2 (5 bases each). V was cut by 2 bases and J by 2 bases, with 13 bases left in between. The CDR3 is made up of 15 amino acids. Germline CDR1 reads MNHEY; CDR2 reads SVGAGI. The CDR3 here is CASSYRGEGAYEQYF. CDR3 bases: TGTGCCAGCAGTTACCGAGGGGAAGGAGCCTACGAGCAGTACTTC.

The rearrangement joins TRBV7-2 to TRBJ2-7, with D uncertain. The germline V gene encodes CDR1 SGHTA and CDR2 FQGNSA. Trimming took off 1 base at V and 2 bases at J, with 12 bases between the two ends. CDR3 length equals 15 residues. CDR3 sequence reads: CASSLGIGRTYEQYF. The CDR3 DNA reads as TGTGCCAGCAGCTTAGGGATCGGACGTACCTACGAGCAGTACTTC. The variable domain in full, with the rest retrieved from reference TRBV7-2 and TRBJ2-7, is GAGVSQSPSNKVTEKGKDVELRCDPISGHTALYWYRQSLGQGLEFLIYFQGNSAPDKSGLPSDRFSAERTGGSVSTLTIQRTQQEDSAVYLCASSLGIGRTYEQYFGPGTRLTVT.

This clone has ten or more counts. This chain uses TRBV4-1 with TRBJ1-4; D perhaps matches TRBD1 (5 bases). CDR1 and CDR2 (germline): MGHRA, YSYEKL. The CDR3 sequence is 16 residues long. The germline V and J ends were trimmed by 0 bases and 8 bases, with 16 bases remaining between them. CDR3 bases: TGCGCCAGCAGCCAAGATAAGGGGACTAATCAAGAAAAACTGTTTTTT. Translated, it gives CASSQDKGTNQEKLFF.

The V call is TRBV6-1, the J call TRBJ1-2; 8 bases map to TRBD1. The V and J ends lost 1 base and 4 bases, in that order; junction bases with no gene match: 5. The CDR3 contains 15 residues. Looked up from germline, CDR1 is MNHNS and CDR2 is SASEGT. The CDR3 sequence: CASSEGPTGAYGYTF. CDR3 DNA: TGTGCCAGCAGTGAAGGGCCGACAGGGGCCTATGGCTACACCTTC.

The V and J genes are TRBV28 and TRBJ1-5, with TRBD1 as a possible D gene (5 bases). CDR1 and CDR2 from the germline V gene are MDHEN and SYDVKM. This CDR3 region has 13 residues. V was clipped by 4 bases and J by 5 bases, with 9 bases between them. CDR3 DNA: TGTGCCAGCAGTTCGGGGGGGGATCAGCCCCAGCATTTT. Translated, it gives CASSSGGDQPQHF.

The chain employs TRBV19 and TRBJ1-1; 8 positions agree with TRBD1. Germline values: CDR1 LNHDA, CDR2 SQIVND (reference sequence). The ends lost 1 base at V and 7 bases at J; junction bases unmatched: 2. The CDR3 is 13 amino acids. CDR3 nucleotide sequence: TGTGCCAGTAGTATAGTACAGGGGGATGAAGCTTTCTTT. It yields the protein CASSIVQGDEAFF. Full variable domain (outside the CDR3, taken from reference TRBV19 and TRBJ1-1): DGGITQSPKYLFRKEGQNVTLSCEQNLNHDAMYWYRQDPGQGLRLIYYSQIVNDFQKGDIAEGYSVSREKKESFPLTVTSAQKNPTAFYLCASSIVQGDEAFFGQGTRLTVV.

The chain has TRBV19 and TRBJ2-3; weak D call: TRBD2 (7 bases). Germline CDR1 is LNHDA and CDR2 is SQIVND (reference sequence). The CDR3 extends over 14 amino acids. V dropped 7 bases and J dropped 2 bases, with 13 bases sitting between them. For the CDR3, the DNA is TGTGCCAGTAACCTAGGGGGGGCCACAGATACGCAGTATTTT. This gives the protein CASNLGGATDTQYF.

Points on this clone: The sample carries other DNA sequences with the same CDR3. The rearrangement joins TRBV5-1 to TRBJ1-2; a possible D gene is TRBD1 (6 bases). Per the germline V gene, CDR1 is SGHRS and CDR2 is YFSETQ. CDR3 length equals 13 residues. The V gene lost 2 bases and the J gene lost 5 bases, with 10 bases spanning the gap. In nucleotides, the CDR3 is TGCGCCAGCAGCTTACAGGGAGAATATGGCTACACCTTC. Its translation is CASSLQGEYGYTF.

The CDR3 loop reads CASIDTRRDTYEQYF. For the CDR3, the DNA is TGTGCCAGCATCGATACTCGCCGGGACACCTACGAGCAGTACTTC. The chain recombines TRBV6-6 with TRBJ2-7; possibly TRBD1 for D (6 bases). The V gene lost 7 bases and the J gene lost 2 bases, with 18 bases spanning the gap. Germline V CDR1 and CDR2: MNHNY, SVGAGI (reference sequence). This CDR3 region has 15 residues.

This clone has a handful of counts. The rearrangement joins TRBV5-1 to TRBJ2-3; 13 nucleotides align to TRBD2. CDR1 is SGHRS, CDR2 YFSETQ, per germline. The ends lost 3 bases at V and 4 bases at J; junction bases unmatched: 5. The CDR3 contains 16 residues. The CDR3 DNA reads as TGCGCCAGCAGCTCCAGGACTAGCGGGAGCGCAGATACGCAGTATTTT. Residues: CASSSRTSGSADTQYF.

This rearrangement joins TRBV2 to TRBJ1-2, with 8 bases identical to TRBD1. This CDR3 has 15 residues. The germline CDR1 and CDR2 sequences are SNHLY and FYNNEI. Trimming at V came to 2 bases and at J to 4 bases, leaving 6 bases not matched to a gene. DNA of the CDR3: TGTGCCAGCAGTGAATTTGGCGGACAGGGCTATGGCTACACCTTC. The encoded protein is CASSEFGGQGYGYTF.

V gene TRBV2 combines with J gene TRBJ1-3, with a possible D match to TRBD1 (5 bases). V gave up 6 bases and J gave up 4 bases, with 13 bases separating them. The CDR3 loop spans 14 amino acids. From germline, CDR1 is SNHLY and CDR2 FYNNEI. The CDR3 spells CASRTEGQGNTIYF. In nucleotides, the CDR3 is TGTGCCAGCAGGACCGAGGGGCAGGGAAACACCATATATTTT.

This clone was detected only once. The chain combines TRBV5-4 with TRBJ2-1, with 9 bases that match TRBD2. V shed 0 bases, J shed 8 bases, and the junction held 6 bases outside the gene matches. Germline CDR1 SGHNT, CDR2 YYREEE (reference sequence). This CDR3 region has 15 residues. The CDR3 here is CASSLGAGGRDEQFF. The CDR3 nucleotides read TGTGCCAGCAGCTTGGGGGCGGGAGGGCGTGATGAGCAGTTCTTC.

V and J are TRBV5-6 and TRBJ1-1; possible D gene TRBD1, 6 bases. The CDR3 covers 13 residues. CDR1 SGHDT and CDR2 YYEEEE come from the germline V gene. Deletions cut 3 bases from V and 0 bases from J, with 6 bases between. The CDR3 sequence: CASSWTVNTEAFF. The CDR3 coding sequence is TGTGCCAGCAGCTGGACAGTGAACACTGAAGCTTTCTTT.

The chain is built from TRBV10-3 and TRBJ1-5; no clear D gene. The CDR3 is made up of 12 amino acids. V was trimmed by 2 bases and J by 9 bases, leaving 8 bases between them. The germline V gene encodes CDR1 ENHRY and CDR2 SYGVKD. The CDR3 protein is CAISELPGPQHF. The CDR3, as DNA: TGTGCCATCAGTGAGCTACCTGGGCCCCAGCATTTT.

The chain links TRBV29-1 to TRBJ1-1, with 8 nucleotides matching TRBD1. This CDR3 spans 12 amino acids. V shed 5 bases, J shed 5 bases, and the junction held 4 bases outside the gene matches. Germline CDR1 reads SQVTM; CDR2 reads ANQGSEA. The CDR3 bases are TGCAGCGTTACCCAGGGGGCGACTGAAGCTTTCTTT. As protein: CSVTQGATEAFF.

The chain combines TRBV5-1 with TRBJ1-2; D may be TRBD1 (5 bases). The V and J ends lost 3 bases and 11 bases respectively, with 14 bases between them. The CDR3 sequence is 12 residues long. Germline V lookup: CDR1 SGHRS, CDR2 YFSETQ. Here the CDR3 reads CASSSQGTEYTF. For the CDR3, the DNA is TGCGCCAGCAGCTCCCAAGGGACCGAGTACACCTTC.

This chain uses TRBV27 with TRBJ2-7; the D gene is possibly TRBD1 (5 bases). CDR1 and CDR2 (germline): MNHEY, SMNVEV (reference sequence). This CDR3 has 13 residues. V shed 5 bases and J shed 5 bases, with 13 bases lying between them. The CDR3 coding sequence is TGTGCCAGCAGTCCCAGGGTATGGAACGAGCAGTACTTC. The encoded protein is CASSPRVWNEQYF.

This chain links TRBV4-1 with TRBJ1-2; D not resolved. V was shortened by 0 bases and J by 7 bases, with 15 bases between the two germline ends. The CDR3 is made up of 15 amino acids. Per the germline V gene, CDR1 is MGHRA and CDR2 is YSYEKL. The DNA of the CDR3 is TGCGCCAGCAGCCAAGATCGCCGAGCTGTGAGTGGCTACACCTTC. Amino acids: CASSQDRRAVSGYTF.

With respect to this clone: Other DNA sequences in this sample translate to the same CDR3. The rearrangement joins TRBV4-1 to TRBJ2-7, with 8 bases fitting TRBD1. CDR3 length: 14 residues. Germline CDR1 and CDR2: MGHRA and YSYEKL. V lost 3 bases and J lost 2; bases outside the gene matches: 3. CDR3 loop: CASSHPDRAYEQYF. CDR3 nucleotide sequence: TGCGCCAGCAGCCACCCGGACAGGGCCTACGAGCAGTACTTC.

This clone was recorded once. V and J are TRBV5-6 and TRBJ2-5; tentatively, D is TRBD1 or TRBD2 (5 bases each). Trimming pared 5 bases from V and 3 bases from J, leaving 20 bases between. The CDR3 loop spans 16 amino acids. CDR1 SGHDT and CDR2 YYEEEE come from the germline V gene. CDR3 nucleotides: TGTGCCAGCAGTCGAGCCGGGACCCTTGGGGAAGAGACCCAGTACTTC. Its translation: CASSRAGTLGEETQYF.

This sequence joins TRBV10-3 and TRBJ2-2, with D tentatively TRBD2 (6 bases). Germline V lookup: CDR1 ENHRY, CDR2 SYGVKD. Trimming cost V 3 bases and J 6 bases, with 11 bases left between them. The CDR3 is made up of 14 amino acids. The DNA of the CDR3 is TGTGCCATCAGTGAAGTAGCGGTACCCGGGGAGCTGTTTTTT. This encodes CAISEVAVPGELFF.